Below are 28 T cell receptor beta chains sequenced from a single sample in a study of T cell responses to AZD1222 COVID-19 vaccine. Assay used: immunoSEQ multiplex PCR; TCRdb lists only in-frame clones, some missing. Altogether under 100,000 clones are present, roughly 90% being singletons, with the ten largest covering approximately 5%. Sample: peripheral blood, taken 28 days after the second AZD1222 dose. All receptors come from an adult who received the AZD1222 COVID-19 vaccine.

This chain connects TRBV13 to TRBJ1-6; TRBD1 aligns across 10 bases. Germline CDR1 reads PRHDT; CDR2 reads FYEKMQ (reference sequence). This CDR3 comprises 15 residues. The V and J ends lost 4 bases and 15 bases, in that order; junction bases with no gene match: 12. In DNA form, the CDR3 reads TGTGCCAGCAGCTCCTTCTGGGACAGGGGACCACACCTCCACTTT. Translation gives CASSSFWDRGPHLHF.

CDR3 in amino acids: CASSERQGNTEAFF. The CDR3 DNA reads as TGTGCCAGCAGTGAACGACAGGGGAACACTGAAGCTTTCTTT. J is TRBJ1-1 and V is TRBV6-1, with 7 nucleotides matching TRBD1. Germline V gene sequence: CDR1 MNHNS, CDR2 SASEGT. With 2 bases clipped from V and 1 base from J, the junction kept 1 base outside the gene matches. This CDR3 has 14 amino acids.

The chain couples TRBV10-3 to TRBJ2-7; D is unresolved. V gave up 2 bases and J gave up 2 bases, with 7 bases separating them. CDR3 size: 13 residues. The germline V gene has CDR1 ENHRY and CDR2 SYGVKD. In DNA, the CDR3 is TGTGCCATCAGTGAGACAGTTCCCTACGAGCAGTACTTC. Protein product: CAISETVPYEQYF.

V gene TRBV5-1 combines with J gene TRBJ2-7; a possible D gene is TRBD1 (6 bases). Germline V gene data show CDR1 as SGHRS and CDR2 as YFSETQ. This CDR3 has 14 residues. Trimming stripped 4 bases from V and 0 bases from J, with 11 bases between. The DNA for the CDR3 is TGCGCCAGCAGCCCTGAGGGGGTCTCCTACGAGCAGTACGTC. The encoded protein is CASSPEGVSYEQYV.

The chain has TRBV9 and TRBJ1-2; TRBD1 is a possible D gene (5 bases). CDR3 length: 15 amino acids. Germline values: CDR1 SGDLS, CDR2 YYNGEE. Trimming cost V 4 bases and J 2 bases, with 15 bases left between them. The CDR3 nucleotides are TGTGCCAGCAGCCAGAGGAGGGACCTAAACTATGGCTACACCTTC. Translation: CASSQRRDLNYGYTF. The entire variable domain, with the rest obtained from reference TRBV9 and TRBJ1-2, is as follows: DSGVTQTPKHLITATGQRVTLRCSPRSGDLSVYWYQQSLDQGLQFLIQYYNGEERAKGNILERFSAQQFPDLHSELNLSSLELGDSALYFCASSQRRDLNYGYTFGSGTRLTVV.

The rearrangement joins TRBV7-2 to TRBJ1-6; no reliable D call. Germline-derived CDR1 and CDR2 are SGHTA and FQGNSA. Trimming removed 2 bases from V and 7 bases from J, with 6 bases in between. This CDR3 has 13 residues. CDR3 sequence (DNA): TGTGCCAGCAGCTTAAATTGGAATTCACCCCTCCACTTT. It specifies CASSLNWNSPLHF.

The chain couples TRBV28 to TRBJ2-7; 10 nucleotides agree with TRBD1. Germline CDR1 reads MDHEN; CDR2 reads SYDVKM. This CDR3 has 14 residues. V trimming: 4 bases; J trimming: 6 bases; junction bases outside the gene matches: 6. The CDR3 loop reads CASSSGQGPVEQYF. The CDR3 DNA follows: TGTGCCAGCAGTTCGGGACAGGGGCCCGTCGAGCAGTACTTC.

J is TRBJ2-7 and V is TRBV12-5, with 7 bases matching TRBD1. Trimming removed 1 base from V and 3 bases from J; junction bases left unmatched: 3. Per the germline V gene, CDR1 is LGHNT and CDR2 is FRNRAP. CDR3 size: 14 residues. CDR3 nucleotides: TGTGCTAGTGGTTTGGGACAGGGATTCTACGAGCAGTACTTC. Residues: CASGLGQGFYEQYF. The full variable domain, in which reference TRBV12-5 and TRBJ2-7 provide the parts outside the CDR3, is DARVTQTPRHKVTEMGQEVTMRCQPILGHNTVFWYRQTMMQGLELLAYFRNRAPLDDSGMPKDRFSAEMPDATLATLKIQPSEPRDSAVYFCASGLGQGFYEQYFGPGTRLTVT.

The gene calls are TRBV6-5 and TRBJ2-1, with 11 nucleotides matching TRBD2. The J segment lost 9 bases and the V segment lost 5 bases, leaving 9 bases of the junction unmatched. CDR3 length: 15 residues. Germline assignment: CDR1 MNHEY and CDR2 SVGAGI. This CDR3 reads CASSPRLAGQGEQFF. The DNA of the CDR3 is TGTGCCAGCAGTCCCCGACTAGCGGGGCAGGGTGAGCAGTTCTTC.

CDR3: CASSQGGIFRETQYF. The CDR3 DNA is TGTGCCAGCAGCCAGGGCGGGATCTTTCGGGAGACCCAGTACTTC. The V and J genes are TRBV3-1 (or the pseudogene TRBV3-2) and TRBJ2-5; TRBD2 might be the D (6 bases). Germline assignment: CDR1 LGHDT and CDR2 YNNKEL (reference sequence). This CDR3 comprises 15 residues. V was trimmed by 3 bases and J by 5 bases, leaving 16 bases between them.

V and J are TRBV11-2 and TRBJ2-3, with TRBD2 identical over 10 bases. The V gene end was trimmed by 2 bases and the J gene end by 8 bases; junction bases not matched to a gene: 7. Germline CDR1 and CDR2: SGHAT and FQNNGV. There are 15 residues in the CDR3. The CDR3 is CASSLSAGGPGTQYF. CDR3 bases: TGTGCCAGCAGCTTATCAGCGGGGGGGCCTGGTACGCAGTATTTT.

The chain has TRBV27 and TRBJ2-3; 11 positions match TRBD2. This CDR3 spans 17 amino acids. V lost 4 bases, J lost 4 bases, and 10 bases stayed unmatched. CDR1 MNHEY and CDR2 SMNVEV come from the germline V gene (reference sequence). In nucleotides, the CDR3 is TGTGCCAGCAGTTCCTCCCTCGGACTAGCGGGCCCAGATACGCAGTATTTT. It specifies CASSSSLGLAGPDTQYF.

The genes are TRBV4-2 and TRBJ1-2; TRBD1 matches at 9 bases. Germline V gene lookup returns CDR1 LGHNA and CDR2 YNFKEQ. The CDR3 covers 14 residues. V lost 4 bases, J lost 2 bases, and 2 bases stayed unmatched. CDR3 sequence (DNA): TGTGCCAGCAGCCGAGGACAGGGGAACTATGGCTACACCTTC. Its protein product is CASSRGQGNYGYTF.

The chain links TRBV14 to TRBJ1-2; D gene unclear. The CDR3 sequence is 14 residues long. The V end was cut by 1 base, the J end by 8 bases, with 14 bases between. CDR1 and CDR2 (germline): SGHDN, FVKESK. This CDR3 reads CASSQVLGLRGYTF. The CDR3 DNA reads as TGTGCCAGCAGCCAAGTACTGGGCTTGAGGGGCTACACCTTC. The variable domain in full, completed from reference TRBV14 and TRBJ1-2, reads EAGVTQFPSHSVIEKGQTVTLRCDPISGHDNLYWYRRVMGKEIKFLLHFVKESKQDESGMPNNRFLAERTGGTYSTLKVQPAELEDSGVYFCASSQVLGLRGYTFGSGTRLTVV.

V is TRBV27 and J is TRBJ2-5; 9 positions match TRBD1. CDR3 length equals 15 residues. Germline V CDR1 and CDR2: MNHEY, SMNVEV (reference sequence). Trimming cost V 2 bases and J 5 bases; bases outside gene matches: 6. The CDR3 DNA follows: TGTGCCAGCAGTTTAGGGACAGGGATCTGGGAGACCCAGTACTTC. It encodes CASSLGTGIWETQYF.

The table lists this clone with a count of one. CDR3 sequence (DNA): TGCGCCAGCAGCTTGCTACCGGGAACCAATCAGCCCCAGCATTTT. Translating it yields CASSLLPGTNQPQHF. The chain combines TRBV5-1 with TRBJ1-5; D unresolved. Trimming pared 1 base from V and 3 bases from J, leaving 11 bases between. The CDR3 runs 15 residues. Per the germline V gene, CDR1 is SGHRS and CDR2 is YFSETQ.

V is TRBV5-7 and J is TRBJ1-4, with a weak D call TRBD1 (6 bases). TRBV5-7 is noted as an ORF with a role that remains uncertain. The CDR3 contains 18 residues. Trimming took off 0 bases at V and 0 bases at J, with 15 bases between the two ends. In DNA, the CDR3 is TGTGCCAGCAGCTTGGCCGACAGGTGCTCTGCAACTAATGAAAAACTGTTTTTT. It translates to CASSLADRCSATNEKLFF.

The DNA of the CDR3 is TGTGCCTGGCAAGAGGGGAGGGCACCATACTACGAGCAGTACGTC. Its protein product is CAWQEGRAPYYEQYV. This sequence joins TRBV30 and TRBJ2-7, with TRBD2 identical over 7 bases. From germline, CDR1 is GTSNPN and CDR2 SVGIG (reference sequence). The V gene end was trimmed by 5 bases and the J gene end by 3 bases; junction bases not matched to a gene: 13. This CDR3 comprises 15 residues.

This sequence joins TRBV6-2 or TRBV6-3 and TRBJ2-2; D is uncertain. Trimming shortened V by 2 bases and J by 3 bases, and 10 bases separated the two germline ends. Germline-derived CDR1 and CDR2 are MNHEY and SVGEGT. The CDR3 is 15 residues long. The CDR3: CASSYVAPYTGELFF. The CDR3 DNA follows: TGTGCCAGCAGTTACGTTGCACCCTACACCGGGGAGCTGTTTTTT.

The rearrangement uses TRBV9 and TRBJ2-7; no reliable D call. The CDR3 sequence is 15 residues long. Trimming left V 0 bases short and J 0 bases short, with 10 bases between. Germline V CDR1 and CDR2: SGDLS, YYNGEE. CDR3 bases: TGTGCCAGCAGCGTAGGTCCTTCCAGCTCCTACGAGCAGTACTTC. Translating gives CASSVGPSSSYEQYF.

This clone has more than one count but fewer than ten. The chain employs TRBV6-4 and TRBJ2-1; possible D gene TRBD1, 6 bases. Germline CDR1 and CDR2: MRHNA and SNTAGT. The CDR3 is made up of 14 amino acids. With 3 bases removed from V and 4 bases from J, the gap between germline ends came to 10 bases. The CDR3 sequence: CASSELGGYNEQFF. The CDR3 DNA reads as TGTGCCAGCAGTGAACTAGGGGGATACAATGAGCAGTTCTTC.

As DNA, the CDR3 is TGTGCCAGCAGCAGCGTCAAGGGGTTAAACACCGGGGAGCTGTTTTTT. It codes for CASSSVKGLNTGELFF. This chain connects TRBV11-2 to TRBJ2-2; perhaps TRBD1 as D (5 bases). Germline V CDR1 and CDR2: SGHAT, FQNNGV. The CDR3 length is 16 residues. V was shortened by 5 bases and J by 2 bases, with 15 bases between the two germline ends.

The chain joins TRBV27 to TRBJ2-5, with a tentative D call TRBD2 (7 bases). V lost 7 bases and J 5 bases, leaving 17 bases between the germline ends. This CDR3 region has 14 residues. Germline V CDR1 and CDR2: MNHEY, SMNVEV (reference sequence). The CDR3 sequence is CASTKGGAGETQYF. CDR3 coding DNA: TGTGCCAGCACTAAAGGGGGGGCAGGGGAGACCCAGTACTTC.

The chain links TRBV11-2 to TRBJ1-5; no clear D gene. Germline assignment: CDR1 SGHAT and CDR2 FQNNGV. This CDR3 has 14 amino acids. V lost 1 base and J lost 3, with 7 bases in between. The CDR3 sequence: CASSLGTDNQPQHF. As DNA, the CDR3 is TGTGCCAGCAGCTTAGGCACAGACAATCAGCCCCAGCATTTT. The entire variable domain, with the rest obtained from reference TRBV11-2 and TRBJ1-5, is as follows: EAGVAQSPRYKIIEKRQSVAFWCNPISGHATLYWYQQILGQGPKLLIQFQNNGVVDDSQLPKDRFSAERLKGVDSTLKIQPAKLEDSAVYLCASSLGTDNQPQHFGDGTRLSIL.

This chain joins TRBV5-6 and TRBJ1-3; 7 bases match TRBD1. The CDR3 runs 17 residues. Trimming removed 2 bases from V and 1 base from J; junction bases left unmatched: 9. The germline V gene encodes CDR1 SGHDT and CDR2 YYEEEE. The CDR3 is CASSFIPGTESGNTIYF. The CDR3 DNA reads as TGTGCCAGCAGCTTTATTCCCGGGACAGAGTCTGGAAACACCATATATTTT.

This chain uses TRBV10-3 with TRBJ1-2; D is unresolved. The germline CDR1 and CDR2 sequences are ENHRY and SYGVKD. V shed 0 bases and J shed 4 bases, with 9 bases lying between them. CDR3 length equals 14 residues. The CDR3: CAISESGRVYGYTF. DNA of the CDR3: TGTGCCATCAGTGAGTCGGGTAGGGTCTATGGCTACACCTTC.

CDR3 protein: CASSWQGTGGNSPLHF. The CDR3 bases are TGTGCCAGCAGTTGGCAGGGGACAGGGGGGAATTCACCCCTCCACTTT. The chain joins TRBV27 to TRBJ1-6; 11 nucleotides match TRBD1. J lost 7 bases, V lost 4 bases, and 6 bases had no gene match. This CDR3 is built from 16 residues. Germline values: CDR1 MNHEY, CDR2 SMNVEV (reference sequence).

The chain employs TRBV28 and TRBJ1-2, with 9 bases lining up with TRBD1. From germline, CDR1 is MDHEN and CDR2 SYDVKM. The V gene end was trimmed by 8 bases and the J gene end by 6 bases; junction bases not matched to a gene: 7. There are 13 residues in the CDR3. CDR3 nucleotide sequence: TGTGCCAGCTGGGAAACAGGGGGCCATGGCTACACCTTC. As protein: CASWETGGHGYTF.